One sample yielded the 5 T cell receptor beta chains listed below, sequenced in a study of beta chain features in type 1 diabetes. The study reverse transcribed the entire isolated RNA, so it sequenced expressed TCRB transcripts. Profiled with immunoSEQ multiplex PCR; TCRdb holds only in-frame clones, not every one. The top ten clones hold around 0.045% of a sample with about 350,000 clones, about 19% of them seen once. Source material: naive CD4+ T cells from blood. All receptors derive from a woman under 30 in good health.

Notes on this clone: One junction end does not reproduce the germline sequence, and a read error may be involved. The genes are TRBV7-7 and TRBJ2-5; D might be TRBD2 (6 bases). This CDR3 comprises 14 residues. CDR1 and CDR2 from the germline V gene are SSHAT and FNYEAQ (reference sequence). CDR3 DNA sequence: TGTGCTAGCAGCTTAGGAGCAGGAGGGGAGACCCAGTACTTC. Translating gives CASSLGAGGETQYF. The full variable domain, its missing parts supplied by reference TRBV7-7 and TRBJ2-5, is GAGVSQSPRYKVTKRGQDVTLRCDPISSHATLYWYQQALGQGPEFLTYFNYEAQPDKSGLPSDRFSAERPEGSISTLTIQRTEQRDSAMYRCASSLGAGGETQYFGPGTRLLVL.

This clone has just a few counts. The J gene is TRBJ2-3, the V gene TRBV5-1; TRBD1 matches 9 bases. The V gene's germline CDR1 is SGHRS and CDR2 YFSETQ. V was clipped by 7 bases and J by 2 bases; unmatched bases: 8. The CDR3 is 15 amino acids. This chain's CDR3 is CASVRQGVDTDTQYF. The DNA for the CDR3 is TGCGCCAGCGTACGACAGGGGGTGGACACAGATACGCAGTATTTT.

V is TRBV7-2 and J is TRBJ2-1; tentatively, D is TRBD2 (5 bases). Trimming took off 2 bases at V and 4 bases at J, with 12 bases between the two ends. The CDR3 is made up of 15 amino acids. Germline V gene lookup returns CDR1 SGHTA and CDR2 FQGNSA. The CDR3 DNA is TGTGCCAGCAGCTTACCCGAGGACTTTTACAATGAGCAGTTCTTC. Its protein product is CASSLPEDFYNEQFF.

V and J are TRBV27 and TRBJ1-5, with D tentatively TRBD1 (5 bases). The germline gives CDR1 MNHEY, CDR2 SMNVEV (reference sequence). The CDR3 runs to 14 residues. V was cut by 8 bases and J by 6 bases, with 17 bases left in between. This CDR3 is CASGHKGARQPQHF. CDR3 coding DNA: TGTGCCAGCGGCCACAAAGGGGCACGTCAGCCCCAGCATTTT.

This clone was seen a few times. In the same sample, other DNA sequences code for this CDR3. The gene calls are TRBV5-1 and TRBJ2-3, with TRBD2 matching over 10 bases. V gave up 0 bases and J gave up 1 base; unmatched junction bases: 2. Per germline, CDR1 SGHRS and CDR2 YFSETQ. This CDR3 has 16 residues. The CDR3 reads CASSLAGTSGTDTQYF. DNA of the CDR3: TGCGCCAGCAGCTTGGCCGGGACTAGCGGCACAGATACGCAGTATTTT.